This TCR beta chain was captured in a study of T cell clonotyping in hematopoietic cell transplantation. Study information: Recipient samples before transplant were obtained post-cytoreduction.

On this clone itself: Its cognate antigen is unknown.

TCRdb's table, derived via immunoSEQ multiplex PCR, lists solely in-frame clones and lacks some. Here the sample spans roughly 50,000 clones, approximately 90% being singletons. Described time point: recipient sample about 28 days before transplant, after cytoreduction. Study-level findings and limits: Recipient TCR diversity dropped after transplant; expanded clonotypes rose from day 30 to 180. At the given depth, recipient repertoires were over 95% de novo clonotypes.

Losses at the gene ends were 5 bases for V and 1 base for J; bases not matched to a gene: 11. The CDR3 contains 16 residues. Per germline, CDR1 LNHDA and CDR2 SQIVND (reference sequence). The sequence came from a man between 60 and 75 years old with biphenotypic leukemia. Some clones in this sample may be carry-over from other donors' samples. Sequenced here: peripheral blood mononuclear cells, sampled before stem cell transplant. The rearrangement links TRBV19 to TRBJ2-7; 7 bases are shared with TRBD1. The CDR3 DNA sequence: TGTGCCAGTAGTCCACGAGGGGGCAGTCAATCCTACGAGCAGTACTTC. As protein: CASSPRGGSQSYEQYF.